The clone carrying this T cell receptor (beta chain) was observed a handful of times. As yet, its antigen is unknown. The entry originates in a study of response to subunit inactivated influenza vaccine. Study-level findings and limits: Few new T cells, the authors suggested, are recruited by each seasonal influenza vaccination.

Via MiXCR, TCRdb re-called the RT-PCR reads, giving one row per CDR3 protein. The sample lists hundreds of thousands of distinct CDR3 sequences, about 15% occurring once. CDR1 is SGHDT and CDR2 is YYEEEE in the germline V gene. The CDR3 is made up of 13 amino acids. V lost 4 bases to trimming and J lost 5 bases, with 9 bases between them. The sequence was obtained from a man in his fifties or sixties who received an inactivated influenza vaccine. Sequences were derived from CD4+ T cells sorted from PBMCs, sampled less than 25 months after vaccination. The chain employs TRBV5-6 and TRBJ1-4; D is perhaps TRBD1 (6 bases). CDR3 residues: CASSKGQNEKLFF. Written as DNA, the CDR3 is TGTGCCAGCAGCAAAGGACAGAATGAAAAACTGTTTTTT. The complete variable domain, with remaining parts taken from reference TRBV5-6 and TRBJ1-4, reads DAGVTQSPTHLIKTRGQQVTLRCSPKSGHDTVSWYQQALGQGPQFIFQYYEEEERQRGNFPDRFSGHQFPNYSSELNVNALLLGDSALYLCASSKGQNEKLFFGSGTQLSVL.